This TCR beta chain was sequenced during a study of post-analysis software for immune sequencing data. Looking at the study overall: There were relapsing-remitting, secondary progressive and progressive-relapsing multiple sclerosis among the disease courses included. General study points: Patients with multiple sclerosis recorded significantly lower normalized Chao1 diversity than controls, the study found. The authors found that F measure strongly co-clustered same-batch samples. The five TRBV segments detected at higher frequency in patients than in controls included TRBV5-6, TRBV5-1 and TRBV20-1.

The CDR3 spans 16 residues. With 2 bases clipped from V and 7 bases from J, the junction kept 11 bases outside the gene matches. The TCR beta cDNA libraries contained unique molecular identifiers. Each sample of about 0.95 to 11 million input T cells yielded about 500,000 cDNA molecules, so each molecule approximated one T cell. TCRdb used MiXCR to reprocess the PCR reads, holding one entry per CDR3 protein. The sample lists 740,000 or so distinct CDR3 sequences, roughly 50% occurring once. The sample holds a few counts of this clonotype. The antigen is undetermined. The J gene is TRBJ2-1, the V gene TRBV12-3 or TRBV12-4; TRBD2 matches at 7 bases. This TCR derives from a girl between 5 and 17 years old with multiple sclerosis. The sample consisted of blood. The DNA for the CDR3 is TGTGCCAGCAGTTTATCTAGGCTAGCGGTGAGGAATGAGCAGTTCTTC. Translation: CASSLSRLAVRNEQFF.